Given below is one T cell receptor beta chain in context. The data were obtained in a study of blood T cell repertoires in COVID-19. Study context: Nucleic acid was either cDNA or gDNA, and it came from T cells, B-cell-depleted T cells, or PBMCs.

Assay: immunoSEQ multiplex PCR; the TCRdb copy retains only in-frame clones and omits some. The repertoire includes more than 200,000 clones, around 86% of them detected once, and 7.5% to 9.5% sits in the top ten. V was cut by 4 bases and J by 2 bases, with 11 bases left in between. Germline V gives CDR1 SGHTA, CDR2 FQGNSA. CDR3 size: 14 residues. The chain employs TRBV7-2 and TRBJ2-5; D uncertain. This receptor was identified in an elderly woman with COVID-19, enrolled during active disease. Material for sequencing was peripheral blood. In DNA form, the CDR3 reads TGTGCCAGCAGCTCCCCTCCGAGACAAGAGACCCAGTACTTC. It encodes CASSSPPRQETQYF.